The next 28 T cell receptor beta chains were all read from a single sample in a study of blood T cell repertoires in COVID-19. The repertoire was sequenced with immunoSEQ multiplex PCR; TCRdb's copy has only in-frame clones and lacks some. Here the sample spans 150,000 to 200,000 clones, around 87% being singletons. Sequencing used PBMCs or T cells enriched from blood (not recorded which). The receptors derive from a woman aged 50 to 65 who had recovered from COVID-19.

This rearrangement joins TRBV18 to TRBJ1-1; 12 bases are shared with TRBD1. The CDR3 runs 16 residues. The J segment lost 5 bases and the V segment lost 6 bases, leaving 10 bases of the junction unmatched. Germline V gene data show CDR1 as KGHSH and CDR2 as LQKENI. CDR3 protein: CASSLGGTGGRTEAFF. The CDR3, as DNA: TGTGCCAGCTCTCTAGGGGGGACAGGGGGCAGGACTGAAGCTTTCTTT. Filled out from reference TRBV18 and TRBJ1-1, the complete variable domain reads NAGVMQNPRHLVRRRGQEARLRCSPMKGHSHVYWYRQLPEEGLKFMVYLQKENIIDESGMPKERFSAEFPKEGPSILRIQQVVRGDSAAYFCASSLGGTGGRTEAFFGQGTRLTVV.

The chain has TRBV30 and TRBJ2-7; 7 nucleotides match TRBD1. Germline CDR1 reads GTSNPN; CDR2 reads SVGIG (reference sequence). The J segment lost 4 bases and the V segment lost 7 bases, leaving 13 bases of the junction unmatched. The CDR3 has 14 amino acids. This CDR3 reads CAYLRDRVRYEQYF. CDR3 nucleotides: TGTGCCTACCTCCGGGACAGAGTAAGGTACGAGCAGTACTTC.

This clone has just one count. The V call is TRBV5-4, the J call TRBJ2-3; 9 bases are shared with TRBD2. The CDR3 is made up of 17 amino acids. Germline CDR1 reads SGHNT; CDR2 reads YYREEE (reference sequence). Germline trimming cut 0 bases from V and 8 bases from J; bases unmatched to any gene: 13. The CDR3 protein is CASSLVFSGGSRGTQYF. The CDR3 coding sequence is TGTGCCAGCAGCTTGGTTTTTAGCGGGGGTTCCCGGGGTACGCAGTATTTT.

The chain employs TRBV11-2 and TRBJ2-1; maybe TRBD2 (6 bases). Germline assignment: CDR1 SGHAT and CDR2 FQNNGV. The V gene lost 4 bases and the J gene lost 4 bases, with 14 bases spanning the gap. There are 15 residues in the CDR3. The CDR3 bases are TGTGCCAGCAGCTCTGTGGGGGGAGCATACAATGAGCAGTTCTTC. This translates into CASSSVGGAYNEQFF.

The rearrangement uses TRBV4-3 and TRBJ2-7, with 14 bases identical to TRBD2. This CDR3 region has 16 residues. In germline, CDR1 is LGHNA, CDR2 YSLEER. The junction had 2 bases not matched to a gene; V was cut back by 1 base and J by 3 bases. The CDR3 DNA reads as TGCGCCAGCAGCCAAGGACTAGCGGGGGGGCTCTACGAGCAGTACTTC. Its translation is CASSQGLAGGLYEQYF.

This sequence joins TRBV30 and TRBJ1-2, with no clear D. The CDR3 contains 14 residues. In germline, CDR1 is GTSNPN, CDR2 SVGIG (reference sequence). V was trimmed by 0 bases and J by 2 bases, leaving 10 bases between them. As DNA, the CDR3 is TGTGCCTGGAGTGTACCCGGGATCAACTATGGCTACACCTTC. This gives the protein CAWSVPGINYGYTF.

The gene calls are TRBV19 and TRBJ1-5; tentative D call: TRBD1 (6 bases). The CDR3 runs 15 residues. In germline, CDR1 is LNHDA, CDR2 SQIVND (reference sequence). Trimming removed 4 bases at V and 7 bases at J, with 17 bases between. In nucleotides, the CDR3 is TGTGCCAGTAGTAGGCAGGGGCGGAGTGGGCAGCCCCAGCATTTT. Translated, it gives CASSRQGRSGQPQHF.

The CDR3 loop is CASSLNRQGARYGYTF. CDR3 nucleotides: TGTGCCAGCAGTCTAAATCGACAGGGGGCTCGCTATGGCTACACCTTC. The chain recombines TRBV28 with TRBJ1-2; 10 nucleotides line up with TRBD1. The CDR3 is 16 residues long. Germline CDR1 MDHEN, CDR2 SYDVKM. J lost 4 bases, V lost 5 bases, and 10 bases had no gene match.

The chain employs TRBV5-8 and TRBJ2-7; 10 bases line up with TRBD1. The CDR3 sequence is 15 residues long. CDR1 is SGHTS, CDR2 YDEGEE, per germline. J was trimmed by 4 bases and V by 5 bases; bases with no gene match: 9. DNA for the CDR3: TGTGCCAGCAGGCAGCCGGGACAGGGGAGATACGAGCAGTACTTC. Translated, it gives CASRQPGQGRYEQYF.

This clone was counted once. The chain recombines TRBV19 with TRBJ2-7, with a possible D match to TRBD1 (5 bases). There are 14 residues in the CDR3. CDR1 is LNHDA and CDR2 is SQIVND in the germline V gene (reference sequence). The ends were cut back, 6 bases at V and 1 base at J, with 13 bases in the middle. The CDR3 protein is CASSPFSGSYEQYF. The CDR3 DNA reads TGTGCCAGTAGCCCTTTCTCAGGGTCCTACGAGCAGTACTTC. The whole variable domain, remainder taken from reference TRBV19 and TRBJ2-7, is DGGITQSPKYLFRKEGQNVTLSCEQNLNHDAMYWYRQDPGQGLRLIYYSQIVNDFQKGDIAEGYSVSREKKESFPLTVTSAQKNPTAFYLCASSPFSGSYEQYFGPGTRLTVT.

This chain uses TRBV7-9 with TRBJ1-4; TRBD1 matches 10 bases. This CDR3 has 15 residues. J lost 7 bases, V lost 4 bases, and 6 bases had no gene match. CDR1 and CDR2 from the germline V gene are SEHNR and FQNEAQ (reference sequence). CDR3 sequence (DNA): TGTGCCAGCAGCTACGACCGGGACAGGGGTGAAAAACTGTTTTTT. This encodes CASSYDRDRGEKLFF.

V and J are TRBV4-2 and TRBJ2-1; 11 nucleotides match TRBD2. Germline V gene lookup returns CDR1 LGHNA and CDR2 YNFKEQ. With V trimmed by 2 bases and J by 4 bases, 4 bases remained unmatched. The CDR3 spans 16 residues. CDR3 nucleotide sequence: TGTGCCAGCAGCCAACCCGGGACTAGCGGTTACAATGAGCAGTTCTTC. This sequence encodes CASSQPGTSGYNEQFF.

This rearrangement joins TRBV4-2 to TRBJ2-3; maybe TRBD2 (7 bases). Germline V gene data show CDR1 as LGHNA and CDR2 as YNFKEQ. CDR3 length: 19 residues. V lost 4 bases, J lost 2 bases, and 25 bases lay in between. In nucleotides, the CDR3 is TGTGCCAGCAGCCGAGAGGGCTTTACGGGGGGCCAATACACAGATACGCAGTATTTT. Translating it yields CASSREGFTGGQYTDTQYF.

This clone was observed a handful of times. The chain carries TRBV7-2 and TRBJ1-6; D is ambiguous. The CDR3 contains 14 residues. The germline V gene encodes CDR1 SGHTA and CDR2 FQGNSA. V was clipped by 1 base and J by 6 bases, with 7 bases between them. DNA of the CDR3: TGTGCCAGCAGCTTAGACCAGGTTAATTCACCCCTCCACTTT. Encoded protein: CASSLDQVNSPLHF.

The rearrangement uses TRBV11-2 and TRBJ2-7; D is perhaps TRBD1 (6 bases). Per germline, CDR1 SGHAT and CDR2 FQNNGV. The V end lost 0 bases, the J end lost 5 bases, and 14 bases lay between the germline ends. This CDR3 has 15 amino acids. The DNA of the CDR3 is TGTGCCAGCAGCTTAGAGGGGCGGCAGGGGAACGAGCAGTACTTC. This codes for CASSLEGRQGNEQYF. Together with reference TRBV11-2 and TRBJ2-7, the CDR3 gives the full variable domain: EAGVAQSPRYKIIEKRQSVAFWCNPISGHATLYWYQQILGQGPKLLIQFQNNGVVDDSQLPKDRFSAERLKGVDSTLKIQPAKLEDSAVYLCASSLEGRQGNEQYFGPGTRLTVT.

The rearrangement uses TRBV2 and TRBJ1-4; D gene uncertain. Germline assignment: CDR1 SNHLY and CDR2 FYNNEI. This CDR3 contains 14 residues. Trimming shortened V by 3 bases and J by 7 bases, and 12 bases separated the two germline ends. The CDR3 sequence: CASSEEFVGEKLFF. The DNA of the CDR3 is TGTGCCAGCAGTGAGGAGTTCGTCGGTGAAAAACTGTTTTTT.

The gene calls are TRBV4-3 and TRBJ2-5, with 11 bases matching TRBD2. CDR1 LGHNA and CDR2 YSLEER come from the germline V gene. The CDR3 totals 15 residues. The J segment lost 5 bases and the V segment lost 4 bases, leaving 6 bases of the junction unmatched. For the CDR3, the DNA is TGCGCCAGCAGCCTCGGACTAGCGGGTGGGGAGACCCAGTACTTC. Encoded protein: CASSLGLAGGETQYF.

The chain has TRBV7-9 and TRBJ1-5, with D perhaps matching TRBD1 (5 bases). Germline V CDR1 and CDR2: SEHNR, FQNEAQ (reference sequence). Trimming left V 0 bases short and J 3 bases short, with 9 bases between. The CDR3 loop spans 15 amino acids. In DNA, the CDR3 is TGTGCCAGCAGCTTAGCGCAGGGATCCAATCAGCCCCAGCATTTT. Protein: CASSLAQGSNQPQHF.

The chain recombines TRBV9 with TRBJ1-3; D uncertain. The V end lost 3 bases, the J end lost 7 bases, and 26 bases lay between the germline ends. The CDR3 is 18 residues long. CDR1 and CDR2 from the germline V gene are SGDLS and YYNGEE. DNA for the CDR3: TGTGCCAGCAGCGAATCGGGCGCCCCAGGAGGGATGGGGAACACCATATATTTT. Translation gives CASSESGAPGGMGNTIYF.

The gene calls are TRBV21-1 and TRBJ2-3; TRBD2, as called in the table, went unchecked against the DNA. TRBV21-1 is a recognized pseudogene. The CDR3 is 20 amino acids. The CDR3 DNA sequence: TGTGCCAGCAGCAAAAGTGGGGTAGCGGGGGGGCTCCCTAGCACAGATACGCAGTATTTT. Translation gives CASSKSGVAGGLPSTDTQYF.

Only one count was recorded for this clone. The chain uses TRBV9 and TRBJ2-7; TRBD1 is a possible D gene (9 bases). Germline V gene lookup returns CDR1 SGDLS and CDR2 YYNGEE. Deletions cut 3 bases from V and 5 bases from J, with 21 bases between. This CDR3 has 16 amino acids. The CDR3 DNA reads TGTGCCAGCAGCGCGGGAGCGGGGGACAGGGCCCACGAGCAGTACTTC. This gives the protein CASSAGAGDRAHEQYF.

The V call is TRBV4-1, the J call TRBJ1-4; no definite D call. With 0 bases removed from V and 5 bases from J, the gap between germline ends came to 10 bases. The CDR3 has 15 amino acids. Germline loops: CDR1 MGHRA, CDR2 YSYEKL. CDR3 coding DNA: TGCGCCAGCAGCCAAGACCGAGGGCCCAATGAAAAACTGTTTTTT. Protein: CASSQDRGPNEKLFF.

The CDR3 loop reads CASTSRVTEAFF. The CDR3 DNA reads TGTGCCAGCACCTCCAGGGTCACTGAAGCTTTCTTT. The chain combines TRBV7-8 with TRBJ1-1, with a weak D call TRBD1 (5 bases). V shed 7 bases and J shed 4 bases, with 10 bases lying between them. The CDR3 is 12 amino acids. Germline V gene data show CDR1 as SGHVS and CDR2 as FQNEAQ.

The V gene is TRBV5-1, the J gene TRBJ2-1, with a tentative D call TRBD2 (6 bases). The germline V and J ends were trimmed by 3 bases and 8 bases, with 9 bases remaining between them. CDR1 and CDR2 from the germline V gene are SGHRS and YFSETQ. The CDR3 runs to 12 residues. CDR3 in DNA: TGCGCCAGCAGCTGGAGGGGCGATGAGCAGTTCTTC. Protein sequence: CASSWRGDEQFF.

The chain employs TRBV3-1 (or the pseudogene TRBV3-2) and TRBJ2-3; TRBD1 agrees at 10 bases. Germline lookup yields CDR1 LGHDT and CDR2 YNNKEL (reference sequence). Trimming cost V 3 bases and J 8 bases; bases outside gene matches: 8. This CDR3 is built from 15 residues. The CDR3 coding sequence is TGTGCCAGCAGCCAGGGACAGGGGACGTGGGTTACGCAGTATTTT. Amino acid sequence: CASSQGQGTWVTQYF.

The chain uses TRBV9 and TRBJ2-2; 7 bases line up with TRBD1. Germline lookup yields CDR1 SGDLS and CDR2 YYNGEE. The CDR3 is 17 residues long. V lost 4 bases and J lost 1; bases outside the gene matches: 10. In DNA form, the CDR3 reads TGTGCCAGCAGCCGACCGAGAAACAGGGGGAACACCGGGGAGCTGTTTTTT. Its protein is CASSRPRNRGNTGELFF.

V usage is TRBV11-2 and J usage is TRBJ1-1; D unclear. Trimming stripped 1 base from V and 6 bases from J, with 15 bases between. Germline V CDR1 and CDR2: SGHAT, FQNNGV. This CDR3 is built from 15 residues. This CDR3 is CASSLGQARGSEAFF. CDR3 nucleotides: TGTGCCAGCAGCTTAGGGCAGGCACGGGGATCTGAAGCTTTCTTT.

The chain is built from TRBV5-1 and TRBJ1-1, with D maybe TRBD1 (5 bases). V was cut by 5 bases and J by 4 bases, with 15 bases left in between. CDR3 length: 14 amino acids. Looked up from germline, CDR1 is SGHRS and CDR2 is YFSETQ. CDR3 amino acids: CASRQRGMRTEAFF. CDR3 DNA sequence: TGCGCCAGCAGACAAAGGGGTATGCGCACTGAAGCTTTCTTT.